What follows is one T cell receptor beta chain and its context. Some clones are missing from TCRdb's copy, which holds only in-frame ones; the method was immunoSEQ multiplex PCR. Of about 180,000 clones in the sample, approximately 83% were seen once. The data stem from a study of blood T cell repertoires in COVID-19. V shed 6 bases and J shed 2 bases, with 13 bases lying between them. This CDR3 has 14 amino acids. Germline V CDR1 and CDR2: SGHDN, FVKESK. This TCR came from a man aged 55-75 years with acute or convalescent COVID-19. Sequences were obtained from peripheral blood. This chain joins TRBV14 and TRBJ2-5; D is perhaps TRBD2 (7 bases). The CDR3 nucleotides read TGTGCCAGCAGGCCGGGGGGCAATCAAGAGACCCAGTACTTC. This encodes CASRPGGNQETQYF.